The rows below give T cell receptor beta chains drawn from one sample of a study of blood T cell repertoires in COVID-19. Using immunoSEQ multiplex PCR, the repertoire was profiled, and TCRdb retains in-frame clones only, with some absent. The data contain about 300,000 clones, around 92% of them singletons. The specimen sequenced was PBMCs or T cells enriched from blood (not recorded which). Receptors were obtained from a woman aged 45-65 years who had been exposed to COVID-19. CDR3s leave out the opening cysteine and the closing phenylalanine or tryptophan. The order of the fields is D gene, V gene, CDR3 protein. A D gene is named only where the DNA matches it firmly.

d_gene: NA; v_gene: TRBV15; CDR3aa: ATSRDGAGELF
d_gene: NA; v_gene: TRBV7-9; CDR3aa: ASSLEAGAKSYGYT
d_gene: TRBD1; v_gene: TRBV13; CDR3aa: ASSGQDRDGADTQY
d_gene: TRBD1; v_gene: TRBV5-1; CDR3aa: ASSLGQDSYEQY
d_gene: TRBD1; v_gene: TRBV6-5; CDR3aa: ASMPDRVYQPQH
d_gene: TRBD2; v_gene: TRBV3-1/TRBV3-2; CDR3aa: ASRPPGLAGEGTQY
d_gene: NA; v_gene: TRBV5-1; CDR3aa: ASRRTDLTGELF
d_gene: TRBD2; v_gene: TRBV5-8; CDR3aa: ASSLRRGGTTDTQY
d_gene: TRBD1; v_gene: TRBV10-3; CDR3aa: AISQTGGDYGYT
d_gene: TRBD1; v_gene: TRBV3-1/TRBV3-2; CDR3aa: ASSQAGTANYGYT
d_gene: TRBD1; v_gene: TRBV2; CDR3aa: ASSPIDRGGGYT
d_gene: NA; v_gene: TRBV5-4; CDR3aa: ASSLGHLTNTGELF
d_gene: NA; v_gene: TRBV7-8; CDR3aa: ASSHVVGQASYEQY
d_gene: TRBD2; v_gene: TRBV20-1; CDR3aa: SASWRGGPTSTDTQY
d_gene: TRBD2; v_gene: TRBV19; CDR3aa: ASSLTSGYGADTQY
d_gene: NA; v_gene: TRBV13; CDR3aa: ASSLGSQGTEAF
d_gene: NA; v_gene: TRBV20-1; CDR3aa: SASYRQAGTGELF
d_gene: TRBD1; v_gene: TRBV6-5; CDR3aa: ASSYRNRGNYGYT
d_gene: TRBD1; v_gene: TRBV10-3; CDR3aa: ATSDRAAPYEQY
d_gene: NA; v_gene: TRBV19; CDR3aa: ASTSRDFTASTEAF
d_gene: TRBD1; v_gene: TRBV2; CDR3aa: ASSLTGNTYEQY
d_gene: NA; v_gene: TRBV18; CDR3aa: ASSPNHQSGAYEQY
d_gene: TRBD1; v_gene: TRBV12-3/TRBV12-4; CDR3aa: ASSSTGAETQY
d_gene: NA; v_gene: TRBV30; CDR3aa: AGARMNTEAF
d_gene: TRBD2; v_gene: TRBV29-1; CDR3aa: SVVTSGGASHEQY
d_gene: NA; v_gene: TRBV29-1; CDR3aa: SASRGDQPQH
d_gene: NA; v_gene: TRBV5-4; CDR3aa: ASSLIQGGTGELF
d_gene: NA; v_gene: TRBV5-8; CDR3aa: ASSPGRELSNQPQH
d_gene: NA; v_gene: TRBV13; CDR3aa: ASSLGQATNYGYT
d_gene: NA; v_gene: TRBV6-5; CDR3aa: AATRQTRTDTQY
d_gene: TRBD2; v_gene: TRBV2; CDR3aa: ASSETASGVYEQY
d_gene: NA; v_gene: TRBV12-3/TRBV12-4; CDR3aa: ASLRQENTEAF
d_gene: TRBD1; v_gene: TRBV19; CDR3aa: ASKVGQGHYGYT
d_gene: NA; v_gene: TRBV5-1; CDR3aa: ASSLGQSSYNEQF
d_gene: NA; v_gene: TRBV5-6; CDR3aa: ASSAMETQY
d_gene: TRBD1; v_gene: TRBV10-3; CDR3aa: AITELTGTEAF
d_gene: TRBD2; v_gene: TRBV4-1; CDR3aa: ASSHLAGGQEDTQY
d_gene: TRBD1; v_gene: TRBV6-2/TRBV6-3; CDR3aa: ASSYGQGAAEAF
d_gene: NA; v_gene: TRBV5-1; CDR3aa: ASSTSTATNEKLF
d_gene: NA; v_gene: TRBV19; CDR3aa: ASSNVRTGYSYEQY
d_gene: NA; v_gene: TRBV5-6; CDR3aa: ASRWGGSGNTIY
d_gene: NA; v_gene: TRBV28; CDR3aa: ASRRRILAEAF
d_gene: TRBD1; v_gene: TRBV6-5; CDR3aa: ASSYLQGIAEAF
d_gene: TRBD2; v_gene: TRBV4-2; CDR3aa: ASSQDRGDIQY
d_gene: NA; v_gene: TRBV11-3; CDR3aa: ASSLEGGAWGEQF
d_gene: NA; v_gene: TRBV5-4; CDR3aa: ASSLAGVSGANVLT
d_gene: TRBD1; v_gene: TRBV28; CDR3aa: ASSSLTGGADTQY
d_gene: TRBD1; v_gene: TRBV3-1/TRBV3-2; CDR3aa: ASSETGTGSNSPLH
d_gene: TRBD1; v_gene: TRBV28; CDR3aa: ASATHWNPGQSGSDYGYT
d_gene: NA; v_gene: TRBV12-3/TRBV12-4; CDR3aa: ASATRENQPQH
d_gene: NA; v_gene: TRBV11-2; CDR3aa: ASSLASQGNSPLH
d_gene: TRBD2; v_gene: TRBV3-1/TRBV3-2; CDR3aa: ASSQDWTSGVTDTQY
d_gene: TRBD1; v_gene: TRBV19; CDR3aa: ATGQGGINQPQH
d_gene: NA; v_gene: TRBV5-1; CDR3aa: ASSLVAGWEQY
d_gene: TRBD1; v_gene: TRBV7-2; CDR3aa: ASSDRVGPGNTIY
d_gene: TRBD2; v_gene: TRBV7-8; CDR3aa: ASSLEGLAGGETQY
d_gene: NA; v_gene: TRBV12-3/TRBV12-4; CDR3aa: ASSVGVYGYT
d_gene: NA; v_gene: TRBV7-8; CDR3aa: ASSLSPGFGSPLH
d_gene: NA; v_gene: TRBV10-2; CDR3aa: ASSEIVYQPQH